Presented here are 19 T cell receptor beta chains from one specimen sequenced in a study of cytomegalovirus exposure and HLA in healthy donors. In the PCR, 60 Vbeta and 13 Jbeta primers were used. The table came from immunoSEQ multiplex PCR; TCRdb's copy has only in-frame clones and leaves some out. The table includes around 25,000 clones, approximately 75% detected once. The sequenced material came from PBMCs. The receptors here all came from a male donor in good health and CMV-seronegative.

V and J are TRBV9 and TRBJ2-4; unclear D gene. The CDR3 has 15 residues. The V end was cut by 3 bases, the J end by 0 bases, with 10 bases between. CDR1 is SGDLS and CDR2 is YYNGEE in the germline V gene. This chain's CDR3 is CASSASLLAKNIQYF. In DNA, the CDR3 is TGTGCCAGCAGCGCGAGCCTACTAGCCAAAAACATTCAGTACTTC.

The V and J genes are TRBV5-1 and TRBJ2-7; tentative D call: TRBD1 (6 bases). Trimming stripped 3 bases from V and 4 bases from J, with 17 bases between. The CDR3 consists of 15 residues. Germline V CDR1 and CDR2: SGHRS, YFSETQ. CDR3 in amino acids: CASSSAGDGRYEQYF. CDR3 DNA: TGCGCCAGCAGCTCAGCAGGGGATGGTCGATACGAGCAGTACTTC. The full variable domain, in which reference TRBV5-1 and TRBJ2-7 provide the parts outside the CDR3, is KAGVTQTPRYLIKTRGQQVTLSCSPISGHRSVSWYQQTPGQGLQFLFEYFSETQRNKGNFPGRFSGRQFSNSRSEMNVSTLELGDSALYLCASSSAGDGRYEQYFGPGTRLTVT.

J is TRBJ1-6 and V is TRBV6-6; D perhaps matches TRBD1 (6 bases). The V end lost 2 bases, the J end lost 8 bases, and 13 bases lay between the germline ends. Germline CDR1 is MNHNY and CDR2 is SVGAGI (reference sequence). The CDR3 sequence is 15 residues long. The CDR3 DNA is TGTGCCAGCAGTTACGGACAGTTTTTAGATTCACCCCTCCACTTT. It specifies CASSYGQFLDSPLHF.

This sequence joins TRBV9 and TRBJ2-2; 13 nucleotides line up with TRBD2. CDR3 size: 19 residues. CDR1 SGDLS and CDR2 YYNGEE come from the germline V gene. The trim removed 4 bases at V and 7 bases at J, leaving 16 bases unmatched. For the CDR3, the DNA is TGTGCCAGCAGCCCCGGGGGACTAGCGGGGTACCGAAGCGTCGGGGAGCTGTTTTTT. Protein product: CASSPGGLAGYRSVGELFF.

The chain recombines TRBV4-2 with TRBJ2-7, with 8 bases that match TRBD2. The CDR3 totals 15 residues. With 0 bases clipped from V and 1 base from J, the junction kept 2 bases outside the gene matches. Germline loops: CDR1 LGHNA, CDR2 YNFKEQ. In DNA, the CDR3 is TGTGCCAGCAGCCAAGACGGGGGGGGGTCCTACGAGCAGTACTTC. Amino acid sequence: CASSQDGGGSYEQYF.

V and J are TRBV6-1 and TRBJ1-3; D is possibly TRBD1 (5 bases). CDR3 size: 16 residues. Germline V gene lookup returns CDR1 MNHNS and CDR2 SASEGT. Trimming stripped 4 bases from V and 1 base from J, with 14 bases between. The CDR3 spells CASSVGAGLSGNTIYF. The CDR3 coding sequence is TGTGCCAGCAGTGTAGGGGCAGGGCTTTCTGGAAACACCATATATTTT.

The V gene is TRBV7-2, the J gene TRBJ2-5; D perhaps matches TRBD1 (6 bases). This CDR3 comprises 12 residues. V lost 4 bases, J lost 10 bases, and 13 bases lay in between. Germline CDR1 reads SGHTA; CDR2 reads FQGNSA. CDR3 amino acids: CASSSGQRDQYF. CDR3 sequence (DNA): TGTGCCAGCAGCTCCGGACAGAGGGACCAGTACTTC.

The chain combines TRBV30 with TRBJ2-4, with TRBD2 matching over 7 bases. Trimming cost V 8 bases and J 6 bases; bases outside gene matches: 4. There are 11 residues in the CDR3. Germline CDR1 is GTSNPN and CDR2 is SVGIG (reference sequence). This CDR3 reads CAEGRGNIQYF. The CDR3 bases are TGTGCCGAGGGGAGGGGAAACATTCAGTACTTC.

The V call is TRBV7-2, the J call TRBJ1-3; 10 bases are shared with TRBD1. Losses at the gene ends were 5 bases for V and 0 bases for J; bases not matched to a gene: 4. Germline CDR1 SGHTA, CDR2 FQGNSA. CDR3 length: 16 amino acids. The CDR3 here is CASSLRTGGSGNTIYF. CDR3 coding DNA: TGTGCCAGCAGCCTAAGGACAGGGGGCTCTGGAAACACCATATATTTT.

This clone was counted once. This chain links TRBV18 with TRBJ2-3; 9 nucleotides agree with TRBD2. Germline loops: CDR1 KGHSH, CDR2 LQKENI. CDR3 length: 14 amino acids. J gave up 3 bases and V 7 bases, and 5 bases lay outside the gene matches. DNA for the CDR3: TGTGCCAGCTTGTCTAGCGGGACTACAGATACGCAGTATTTT. This gives the protein CASLSSGTTDTQYF.

This clone turned up a few times. The V gene is TRBV5-6, the J gene TRBJ1-4; D unresolved. This CDR3 spans 15 amino acids. V lost 0 bases and J 0 bases, leaving 6 bases between the germline ends. CDR1 SGHDT and CDR2 YYEEEE come from the germline V gene. CDR3 DNA: TGTGCCAGCAGCTTGGCCGGGGCAACTAATGAAAAACTGTTTTTT. It translates to CASSLAGATNEKLFF.

The CDR3 protein is CASAIRGNQPQHF. In nucleotides, the CDR3 is TGTGCCAGCGCCATTCGGGGCAATCAGCCCCAGCATTTT. The rearrangement joins TRBV13 to TRBJ1-5; D remains ambiguous. The CDR3 runs 13 residues. The V gene's germline CDR1 is PRHDT and CDR2 FYEKMQ (reference sequence). V was cut by 8 bases and J by 2 bases, with 10 bases left in between.

V usage is TRBV19 and J usage is TRBJ2-1; TRBD2 matches 12 bases. With 1 base clipped from V and 4 bases from J, the junction kept 2 bases outside the gene matches. This CDR3 is built from 16 residues. The germline CDR1 and CDR2 sequences are LNHDA and SQIVND (reference sequence). In DNA form, the CDR3 reads TGTGCCAGTAGTATAGGGACTAGCGGGATATACAATGAGCAGTTCTTC. This encodes CASSIGTSGIYNEQFF.

CDR3 sequence reads: CASSRDRGEYSYNEQFF. The CDR3 DNA sequence: TGTGCCAGCAGCCGAGACAGGGGTGAGTATTCCTACAATGAGCAGTTCTTC. This chain joins TRBV14 and TRBJ2-1, with 8 nucleotides matching TRBD1. V shed 4 bases, J shed 1 base, and the junction held 9 bases outside the gene matches. The CDR3 spans 17 residues. In germline, CDR1 is SGHDN, CDR2 FVKESK. The full variable domain, with the rest looked up from reference TRBV14 and TRBJ2-1, is EAGVTQFPSHSVIEKGQTVTLRCDPISGHDNLYWYRRVMGKEIKFLLHFVKESKQDESGMPNNRFLAERTGGTYSTLKVQPAELEDSGVYFCASSRDRGEYSYNEQFFGPGTRLTVL.

DNA of the CDR3: TGCGCCAGCAGCTTGGTAGGACAGAGCTCTGGGGCCAACGTCCTGACTTTC. Protein product: CASSLVGQSSGANVLTF. The chain is built from TRBV5-1 and TRBJ2-6; perhaps TRBD1 as D (6 bases). The germline CDR1 and CDR2 sequences are SGHRS and YFSETQ. V was pared by 0 bases and J by 0 bases, with 10 bases between. CDR3 length equals 17 residues.

V usage is TRBV19 and J usage is TRBJ2-5, with TRBD1 as a possible D gene (5 bases). The CDR3 totals 13 residues. Trimming removed 3 bases from V and 4 bases from J, with 9 bases in between. From germline, CDR1 is LNHDA and CDR2 SQIVND (reference sequence). The CDR3 protein is CASSIGQGETQYF. CDR3 coding DNA: TGTGCCAGTAGTATTGGGCAGGGAGAGACCCAGTACTTC.

This chain links TRBV15 with TRBJ1-2; 7 nucleotides line up with TRBD1. This CDR3 spans 16 amino acids. The V gene end was trimmed by 0 bases and the J gene end by 2 bases; junction bases not matched to a gene: 6. CDR1 and CDR2 (germline): LNHNV, YYDKDF (reference sequence). As DNA, the CDR3 is TGTGCCACCAGCAGAGACTCCCGGGACAGCAACTATGGCTACACCTTC. Its protein is CATSRDSRDSNYGYTF. The variable domain in full, with the rest retrieved from reference TRBV15 and TRBJ1-2, is DAMVIQNPRYQVTQFGKPVTLSCSQTLNHNVMYWYQQKSSQAPKLLFHYYDKDFNNEADTPDNFQSRRPNTSFCFLDIRSPGLGDTAMYLCATSRDSRDSNYGYTFGSGTRLTVV.

This chain links TRBV2 with TRBJ2-3; possible D gene TRBD2, 5 bases. CDR3 length: 16 residues. Looked up from germline, CDR1 is SNHLY and CDR2 is FYNNEI. V was pared by 1 base and J by 0 bases, with 11 bases between. CDR3 nucleotide sequence: TGTGCCAGCAGTGAAGAACCGGGGTCGAGCACAGATACGCAGTATTTT. Its protein is CASSEEPGSSTDTQYF.

CDR3 bases: TGTGCCAGCAGCCATAATTCGGGGAGCAATCAGCCCCAGCATTTT. Protein sequence: CASSHNSGSNQPQHF. The chain has TRBV4-2 and TRBJ1-5, with D uncertain. The V and J ends lost 3 bases and 1 base respectively, with 10 bases between them. CDR3 length: 15 residues. The V gene's germline CDR1 is LGHNA and CDR2 YNFKEQ.